This T cell receptor (beta chain) was identified in a study of early T cells in non-severe SARS-CoV-2 infection. Study in general: Sequenced material consisted of bulk RNA (from unsorted whole blood), and chains were unpaired. The study, taken as a whole, reports: Database matching using VDJdb favored anti-spike CD8 responses, with private and CD4 specificities left missing.

This clonotype was recorded at least ten times. Its specificity is not known. The ends were cut back, 3 bases at V and 5 bases at J, with 9 bases in the middle. This CDR3 contains 12 residues. Germline V gene data show CDR1 as SGHNT and CDR2 as YYREEE (reference sequence). Individual cDNA molecules were tagged with unique molecular identifiers, the study reported. Each CDR3 protein is one row after TCRdb ran MiXCR on the 5' RACE reads. Of some 36,000 distinct CDR3 sequences detected, around 5.7% appear once; the ten largest clones hold about 5%. This clonotype was sampled from an adult who was a healthcare worker with PCR-confirmed SARS-CoV-2 infection or an uninfected control (not recorded which). The sequencing input was whole blood. The chain employs TRBV5-4 and TRBJ2-7; a possible D gene is TRBD2 (5 bases). CDR3 sequence (DNA): TGTGCCAGCAGCTCCTGGGAGAACGAGCAGTACTTC. Translated, it gives CASSSWENEQYF.